The source of this TCR beta chain is a study of blood T cell repertoires in COVID-19. Study-level background: Researchers got acute and convalescent COVID-19 samples from the United States, Italy and Spain. T cells, B-cell-depleted T cells, or PBMCs provided the cDNA or gDNA that served as material.

The CDR3 has 14 amino acids. Germline CDR1 is SGHTA and CDR2 is FQGNSA. V lost 5 bases and J lost 3; bases outside the gene matches: 5. Original analysis: Reference gene primer amplification in the assay estimated nucleated cell counts. The method was immunoSEQ multiplex PCR; TCRdb's version includes in-frame clones alone and lacks a portion of them. D and trimming come from the DNA, and the V and J calls and clone size come from that table. The sample shows approximately 240,000 clones, approximately 91% of them seen only once. This clone was recorded a few times. V usage is TRBV7-2 and J usage is TRBJ1-2, with TRBD1 matching over 8 bases. The sequence was obtained from a woman in her thirties or forties who had recovered from COVID-19. The sample was peripheral blood. CDR3 sequence: CASSPGQGDYGYTF. The CDR3 DNA sequence: TGTGCCAGCAGCCCCGGACAGGGAGACTATGGCTACACCTTC.